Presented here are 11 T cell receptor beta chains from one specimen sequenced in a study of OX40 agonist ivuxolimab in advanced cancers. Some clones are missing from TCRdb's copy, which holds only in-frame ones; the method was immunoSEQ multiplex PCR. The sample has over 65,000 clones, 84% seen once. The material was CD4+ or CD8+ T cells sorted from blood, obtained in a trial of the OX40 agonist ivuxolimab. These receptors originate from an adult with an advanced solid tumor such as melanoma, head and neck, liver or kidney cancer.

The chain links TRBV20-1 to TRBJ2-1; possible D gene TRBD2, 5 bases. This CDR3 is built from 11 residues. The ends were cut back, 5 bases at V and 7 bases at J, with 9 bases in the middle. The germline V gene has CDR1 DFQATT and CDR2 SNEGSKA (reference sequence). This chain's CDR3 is CSARGRNEQFF. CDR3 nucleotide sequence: TGCAGTGCTCGGGGTAGGAATGAGCAGTTCTTC.

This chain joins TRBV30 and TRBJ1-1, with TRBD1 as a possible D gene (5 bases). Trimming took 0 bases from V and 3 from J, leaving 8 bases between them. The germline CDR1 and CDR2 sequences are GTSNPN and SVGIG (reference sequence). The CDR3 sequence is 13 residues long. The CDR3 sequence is CAWSVGAYTEAFF. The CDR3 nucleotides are TGTGCCTGGAGTGTAGGGGCTTACACTGAAGCTTTCTTT.

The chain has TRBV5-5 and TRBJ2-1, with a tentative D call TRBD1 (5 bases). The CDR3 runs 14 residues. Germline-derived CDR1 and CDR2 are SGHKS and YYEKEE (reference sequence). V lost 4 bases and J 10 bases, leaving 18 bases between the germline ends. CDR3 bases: TGTGCCAGCAGCAGACAGAGGTTTCAAGTCGAGCAGTTCTTC. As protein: CASSRQRFQVEQFF.

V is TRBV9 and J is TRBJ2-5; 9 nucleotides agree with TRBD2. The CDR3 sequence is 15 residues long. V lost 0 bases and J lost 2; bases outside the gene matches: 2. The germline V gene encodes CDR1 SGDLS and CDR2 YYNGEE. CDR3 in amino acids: CASSVALAGQETQYF. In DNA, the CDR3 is TGTGCCAGCAGCGTAGCCCTAGCGGGGCAAGAGACCCAGTACTTC.

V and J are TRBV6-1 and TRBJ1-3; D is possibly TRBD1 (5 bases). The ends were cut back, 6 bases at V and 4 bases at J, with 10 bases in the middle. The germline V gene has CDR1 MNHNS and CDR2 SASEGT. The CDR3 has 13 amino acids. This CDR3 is CASRDSAGNTIYF. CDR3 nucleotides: TGTGCCAGCAGAGACAGCGCGGGAAACACCATATATTTT.

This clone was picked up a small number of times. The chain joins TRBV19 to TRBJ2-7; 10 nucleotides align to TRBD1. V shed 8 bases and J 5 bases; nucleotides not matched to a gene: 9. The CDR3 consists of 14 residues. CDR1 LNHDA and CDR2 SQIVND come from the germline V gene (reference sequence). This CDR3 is CASSRTGGFDEQYF. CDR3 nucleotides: TGTGCCAGTTCTAGGACAGGGGGTTTTGACGAGCAGTACTTC.

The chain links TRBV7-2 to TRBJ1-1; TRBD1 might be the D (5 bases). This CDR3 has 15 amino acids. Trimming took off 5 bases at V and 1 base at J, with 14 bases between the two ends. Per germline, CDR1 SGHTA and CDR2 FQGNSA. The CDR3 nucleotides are TGTGCCAGCAGCGTCTCAGGGCCCCGGAACACTGAAGCTTTCTTT. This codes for CASSVSGPRNTEAFF.

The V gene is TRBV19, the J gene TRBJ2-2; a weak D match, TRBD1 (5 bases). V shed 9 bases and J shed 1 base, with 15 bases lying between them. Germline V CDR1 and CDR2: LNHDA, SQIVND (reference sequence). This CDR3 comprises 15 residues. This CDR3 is CASHKRQRNTGELFF. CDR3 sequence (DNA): TGTGCCAGCCACAAAAGACAGAGGAACACCGGGGAGCTGTTTTTT.

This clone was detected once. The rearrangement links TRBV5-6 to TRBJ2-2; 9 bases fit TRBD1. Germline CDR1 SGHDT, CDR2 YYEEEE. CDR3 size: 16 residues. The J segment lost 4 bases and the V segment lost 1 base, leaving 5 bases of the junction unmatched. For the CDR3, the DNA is TGTGCCAGCAGCTTGATCGGGACAGGGCGCACCGGGGAGCTGTTTTTT. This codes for CASSLIGTGRTGELFF.

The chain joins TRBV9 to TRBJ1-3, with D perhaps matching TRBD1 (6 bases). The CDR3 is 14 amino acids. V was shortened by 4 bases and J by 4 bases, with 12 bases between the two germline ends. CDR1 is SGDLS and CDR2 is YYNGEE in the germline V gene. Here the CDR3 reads CASSLLGGGNTIYF. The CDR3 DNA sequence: TGTGCCAGCAGCCTTCTGGGGGGCGGAAACACCATATATTTT.

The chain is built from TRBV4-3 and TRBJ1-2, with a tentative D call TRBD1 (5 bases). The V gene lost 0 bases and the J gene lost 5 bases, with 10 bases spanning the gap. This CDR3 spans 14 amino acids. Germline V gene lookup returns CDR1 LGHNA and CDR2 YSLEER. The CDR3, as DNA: TGCGCCAGCAGCCAAGATTTTTCAGGGTATGGCTACACCTTC. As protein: CASSQDFSGYGYTF.